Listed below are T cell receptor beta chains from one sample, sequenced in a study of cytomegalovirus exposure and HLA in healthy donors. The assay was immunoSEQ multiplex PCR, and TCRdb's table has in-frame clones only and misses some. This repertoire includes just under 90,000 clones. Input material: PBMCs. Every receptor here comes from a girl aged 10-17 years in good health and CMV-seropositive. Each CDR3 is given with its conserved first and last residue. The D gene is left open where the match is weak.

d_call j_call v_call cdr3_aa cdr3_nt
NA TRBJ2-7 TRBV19 CASSITGPEVEQYF TGTGCCAGTAGTATAACCGGTCCGGAGGTCGAGCAGTACTTC
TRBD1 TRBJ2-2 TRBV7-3 CASSSEDREAGELFF TGTGCCAGCAGCTCAGAGGACAGGGAGGCCGGGGAGCTGTTTTTT
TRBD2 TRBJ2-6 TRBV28 CASRSPRMVAGFPSGANVLTF TGTGCCAGCAGATCTCCCCGGATGGTAGCGGGGTTTCCCTCTGGGGCCAACGTCCTGACTTTC
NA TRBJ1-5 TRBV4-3 CASSQRVREQPQHF TGCGCCAGCAGCCAGAGGGTGCGTGAGCAGCCCCAGCATTTT
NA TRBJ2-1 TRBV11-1 CASSDPGLSSDNEQFF TGTGCCAGCAGCGACCCGGGACTGAGCTCCGACAATGAGCAGTTCTTC
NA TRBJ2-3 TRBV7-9 CASFASTSTDTQYF TGTGCCAGCTTCGCATCTACTAGCACAGATACGCAGTATTTT
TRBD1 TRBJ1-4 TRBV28 CASTDRGYQKLFF TGTGCCAGCACGGACAGGGGCTATCAAAAACTGTTTTTT
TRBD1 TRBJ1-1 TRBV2 CASLPGQGGSGSEAFF TGTGCCAGCCTCCCCGGACAGGGGGGAAGCGGATCTGAAGCTTTCTTT
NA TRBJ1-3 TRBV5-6 CASSLGWQGGNTIYF TGTGCCAGCAGCTTGGGTTGGCAGGGCGGCAACACCATATATTTT
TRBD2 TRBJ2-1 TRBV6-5 CASSYASGGEYEQFF TGTGCCAGCAGTTACGCTAGCGGGGGGGAGTATGAGCAGTTCTTC
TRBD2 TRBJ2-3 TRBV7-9 CASSGSGGSSDTQYF TGTGCCAGCAGCGGCAGCGGGGGGTCATCAGATACGCAGTATTTT
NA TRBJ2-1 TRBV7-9 CAGGGGNEQFF TGTGCCGGGGGAGGGGGGAATGAGCAGTTCTTC
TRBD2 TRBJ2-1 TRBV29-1 CSVEGRGGHNEQFF TGCAGCGTTGAAGGGCGGGGGGGCCACAATGAGCAGTTCTTC
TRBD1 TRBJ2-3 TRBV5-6 CASRGQGEGTDTQYF TGTGCCAGCAGGGGACAGGGAGAGGGCACAGATACGCAGTATTTT
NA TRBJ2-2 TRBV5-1 CASSLQVAVNTGELFF TGCGCCAGCAGCTTGCAGGTGGCAGTGAACACCGGGGAGCTGTTTTTT
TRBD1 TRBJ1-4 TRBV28 CASSSPTGGSEKLFF TGTGCCAGCAGTTCCCCGACAGGGGGCAGCGAAAAACTGTTTTTT
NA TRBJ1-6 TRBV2 CASFNTGSSPLHF TGTGCCAGCTTCAATACAGGGTCCTCACCCCTCCACTTT
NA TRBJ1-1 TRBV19 CASSIAGVPEGTEAFF TGTGCCAGTAGTATAGCGGGGGTCCCGGAGGGCACTGAAGCTTTCTTT
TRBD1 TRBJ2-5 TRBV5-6 CASSLAGQGETQYF TGTGCCAGCAGCTTGGCGGGACAGGGAGAGACCCAGTACTTC
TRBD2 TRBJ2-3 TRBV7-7 CASSETSVADTQYF TGTGCCAGCAGCGAAACTAGCGTAGCAGATACGCAGTATTTT
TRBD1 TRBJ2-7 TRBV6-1 CASAQGARAYEQYF TGTGCCAGTGCCCAGGGGGCGAGGGCCTACGAGCAGTACTTC
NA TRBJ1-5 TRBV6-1 CASSAVTVNQPQHF TGTGCCAGCAGTGCCGTTACAGTGAATCAGCCCCAGCATTTT
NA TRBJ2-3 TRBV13 CASSLGGSTDTQYF TGTGCCAGCAGCTTGGGGGGTAGCACAGATACGCAGTATTTT
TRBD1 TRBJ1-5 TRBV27 CASRIRGRDQPQHF TGTGCCAGCAGAATTAGGGGGCGCGATCAGCCCCAGCATTTT
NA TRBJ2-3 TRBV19 CASSIQGPSTDTQYF TGTGCCAGTAGTATCCAGGGGCCTAGCACAGATACGCAGTATTTT
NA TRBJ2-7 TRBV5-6 CASSFSAYEQYF TGTGCCAGCAGCTTCAGTGCCTACGAGCAGTACTTC
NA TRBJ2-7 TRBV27 CASSWARGTAYEQYF TGTGCCAGCAGTTGGGCCAGGGGGACTGCCTACGAGCAGTACTTC
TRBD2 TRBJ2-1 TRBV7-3 CASSPRSGGGHNEQFF TGTGCCAGCAGCCCACGAAGCGGGGGGGGGCATAATGAGCAGTTCTTC
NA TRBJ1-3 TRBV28 CASSLNIGNTIYF TGTGCCAGCAGTTTAAACATTGGAAACACCATATATTTT
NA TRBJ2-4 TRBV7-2 CASSLLVENIQYF TGTGCCAGCAGCTTACTAGTAGAGAACATTCAGTACTTC
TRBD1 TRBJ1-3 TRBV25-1 CASSDRTGGVGNTIYF TGTGCCAGCAGTGATCGTACAGGGGGCGTTGGAAACACCATATATTTT
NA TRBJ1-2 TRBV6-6 CASSYDQAYGYTF TGTGCCAGCAGTTACGACCAGGCATATGGCTACACCTTC
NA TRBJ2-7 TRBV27 CASSSSEVQSYEQYF TGTGCCAGCAGTTCGTCAGAGGTACAATCCTACGAGCAGTACTTC
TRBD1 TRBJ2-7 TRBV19 CASSQGTGVYEQYF TGTGCCAGTAGTCAGGGGACAGGGGTCTACGAGCAGTACTTC
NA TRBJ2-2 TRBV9 CASSPRATGELFF TGTGCCAGCAGCCCCCGTGCGACCGGGGAGCTGTTTTTT
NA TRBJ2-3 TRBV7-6 CASSLLVPTLADTQYF TGTGCCAGCAGCTTACTGGTACCGACCCTAGCAGATACGCAGTATTTT
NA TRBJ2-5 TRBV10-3 CAIRPGDSSETQYF TGTGCCATCAGACCGGGAGACAGCTCGGAGACCCAGTACTTC
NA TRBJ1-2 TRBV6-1 CASFRVRDGYTF TGTGCCAGCTTCAGGGTAAGGGATGGCTACACCTTC
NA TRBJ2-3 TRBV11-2 CASSWWAATDTQYF TGTGCCAGCAGCTGGTGGGCAGCCACAGATACGCAGTATTTT
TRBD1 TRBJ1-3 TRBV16 CASSHLQGDSGNTIYF TGTGCCAGCAGCCATCTGCAGGGGGACTCTGGAAACACCATATATTTT
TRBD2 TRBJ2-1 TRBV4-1 CASSNRLAGSNEQFF TGCGCCAGCAGCAATCGCCTAGCGGGGAGCAATGAGCAGTTCTTC
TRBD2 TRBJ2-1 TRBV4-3 CASSLRLGTSGGNNEQFF TGCGCCAGCAGCCTCAGACTGGGGACTAGCGGGGGAAACAATGAGCAGTTCTTC
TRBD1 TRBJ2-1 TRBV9 CASSVRTGASEQFF TGTGCCAGCAGCGTGAGGACAGGGGCCAGTGAGCAGTTCTTC
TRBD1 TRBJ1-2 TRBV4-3 CASSQDGQGTYGYTF TGCGCCAGCAGCCAAGACGGACAGGGGACCTATGGCTACACCTTC
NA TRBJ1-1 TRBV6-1 CASSEAPVMNTEAFF TGTGCCAGCAGTGAAGCGCCGGTGATGAACACTGAAGCTTTCTTT
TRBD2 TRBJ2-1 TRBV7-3 CASSLSGGNRNEQFF TGTGCCAGCAGCTTGTCGGGGGGAAATAGAAATGAGCAGTTCTTC
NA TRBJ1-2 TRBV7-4 CASSLLAGGCYGYTF TGTGCCAGCAGCTTACTGGCTGGAGGGTGCTATGGCTACACCTTC
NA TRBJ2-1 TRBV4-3 CASSQGREPYNNEQFF TGCGCCAGCAGCCAAGGGCGGGAACCATATAACAATGAGCAGTTCTTC
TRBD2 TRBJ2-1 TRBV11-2 CASSVGLAGSYNEQFF TGTGCCAGCAGCGTGGGACTAGCGGGCTCCTACAATGAGCAGTTCTTC
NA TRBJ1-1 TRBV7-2 CASSLSRVEAFF TGTGCCAGCAGCTTATCCAGGGTTGAAGCTTTCTTT
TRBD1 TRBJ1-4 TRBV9 CASSVGTGTEKLFF TGTGCCAGCAGCGTCGGGACAGGGACGGAAAAACTGTTTTTT
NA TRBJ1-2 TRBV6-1 CASSEHEELNYGYTF TGTGCCAGCAGTGAACACGAGGAACTCAACTATGGCTACACCTTC